A single sample is the source of the 13 T cell receptor beta chains below, sequenced in a study of blood T cells in healthy people across ages. A sample-barcoded 5' primer and a J-beta primer mix were used in a second PCR of about 7 to 12 cycles. TCRdb used MiXCR to reprocess the 5' RACE reads, holding one entry per CDR3 protein. The sample yields around 870,000 distinct CDR3 sequences, around 28% seen once. Sequenced: blood. These receptor sequences come from a woman at least 80 years old in good health.

This clonotype was recorded at least ten times. This chain joins TRBV7-9 and TRBJ2-5; D possibly corresponds to TRBD1 (5 bases). V gave up 3 bases and J gave up 3 bases, with 11 bases separating them. There are 14 residues in the CDR3. Looked up from germline, CDR1 is SEHNR and CDR2 is FQNEAQ (reference sequence). The CDR3 here is CASSFPAGKETQYF. DNA for the CDR3: TGTGCCAGCAGCTTCCCGGCAGGGAAAGAGACCCAGTACTTC.

With respect to this clonotype: Given a much more abundant clone one base away, this may be a read error. This chain links TRBV6-2 or TRBV6-3 with TRBJ2-3; D uncertain. CDR1 is MNHEY and CDR2 is SVGEGT in the germline V gene. The CDR3 is made up of 11 amino acids. The DNA of the CDR3 is TGTGCCAGCCGGAGCATAGATGCGCAGTATTTT. Translation gives CASRSIDAQYF.

As regards this clonotype: Being one base from a much bigger clone, this may be a read error. The V gene is TRBV7-2, the J gene TRBJ1-1; maybe TRBD1 (5 bases). This CDR3 has 13 amino acids. V was pared by 2 bases and J by 6 bases, with 10 bases between. CDR1 and CDR2 (germline): SGHTA, FQGNSA. The CDR3 loop reads CASSLLGGAEAFF. The DNA of the CDR3 is TGTGCCAGCAGCTTATTGGGGGGGGCTGAAGCTTTCTTT.

This chain connects TRBV24-1 to TRBJ2-2, with D perhaps matching TRBD1 (6 bases). This CDR3 contains 16 residues. The germline V and J ends were trimmed by 3 bases and 8 bases, with 18 bases remaining between them. Germline V gene sequence: CDR1 KGHDR, CDR2 SFDVKD. The CDR3 protein is CATSDPATSGEGELFF. Written as DNA, the CDR3 is TGTGCCACCAGTGATCCGGCAACCTCAGGGGAGGGGGAGCTGTTTTTT.

This clonotype was counted only a few times. The chain uses TRBV20-1 and TRBJ1-4; D might be TRBD1 (5 bases). Germline CDR1 and CDR2: DFQATT and SNEGSKA (reference sequence). The CDR3 covers 15 residues. With 0 bases removed from V and 6 bases from J, the gap between germline ends came to 14 bases. CDR3 in amino acids: CSARDQQGRDEKLFF. The CDR3 bases are TGCAGTGCTAGAGATCAGCAGGGAAGGGATGAAAAACTGTTTTTT.

The chain couples TRBV27 to TRBJ1-2, with D tentatively TRBD1 (5 bases). Germline CDR1 MNHEY, CDR2 SMNVEV (reference sequence). Trimming cost V 2 bases and J 7 bases, with 14 bases left between them. This CDR3 has 14 amino acids. The CDR3 sequence is CASSLEGARCGYTF. The CDR3 bases are TGTGCCAGCAGTTTAGAAGGGGCGCGTTGTGGCTACACCTTC.

The genes are TRBV19 and TRBJ1-2, with a tentative D call TRBD1 (5 bases). The V and J ends lost 9 bases and 7 bases respectively, with 18 bases between them. Germline values: CDR1 LNHDA, CDR2 SQIVND (reference sequence). This CDR3 is 13 amino acids long. In nucleotides, the CDR3 is TGTGCCAGGATCTCGACAGCCCGGGGTGGCTACACCTTC. Protein: CARISTARGGYTF.

This clonotype has ten or more counts. The rearrangement uses TRBV7-9 and TRBJ2-5; tentatively, D is TRBD2 (7 bases). The germline gives CDR1 SEHNR, CDR2 FQNEAQ (reference sequence). This CDR3 spans 19 amino acids. V was clipped by 1 base and J by 5 bases, with 26 bases between them. CDR3 nucleotide sequence: TGTGCCAGCAGCTTAGATAAATTTGGCGGGGGCTCCTTTCGGGAGACCCAGTACTTC. This codes for CASSLDKFGGGSFRETQYF. Based on the CDR3 plus reference TRBV7-9 and TRBJ2-5, the full variable domain is DTGVSQNPRHKITKRGQNVTFRCDPISEHNRLYWYRQTLGQGPEFLTYFQNEAQLEKSRLLSDRFSAERPKGSFSTLEIQRTEQGDSAMYLCASSLDKFGGGSFRETQYFGPGTRLLVL.

This rearrangement joins TRBV12-3 or TRBV12-4 to TRBJ2-5, with D perhaps matching TRBD1 (5 bases). The CDR3 loop spans 13 amino acids. The germline V and J ends were trimmed by 5 bases and 11 bases, with 18 bases remaining between them. The CDR3 reads CASSNTGYNEQYF. The CDR3 nucleotides are TGTGCCAGCAGTAACACAGGTTACAATGAGCAGTACTTC.

This chain links TRBV3-1 with TRBJ2-1; 9 bases agree with TRBD2. The germline gives CDR1 LGHDT, CDR2 YNNKEL (reference sequence). The CDR3 has 18 residues. The V and J ends lost 4 bases and 5 bases, in that order; junction bases with no gene match: 15. The CDR3 is CASSPTGRAGGLDNEQFF. The CDR3 bases are TGTGCCAGCAGCCCAACTGGACGAGCGGGGGGTCTCGACAATGAGCAGTTCTTC.

V and J are TRBV10-3 and TRBJ2-2; 7 nucleotides align to TRBD2. The V gene's germline CDR1 is ENHRY and CDR2 SYGVKD. This CDR3 contains 14 residues. V dropped 2 bases and J dropped 6; count of bases not matched to a gene: 3. The CDR3 DNA reads as TGTGCCATCAGTGAGCCCGGACTAGCCGGGGAGCTGTTTTTT. Translated, it gives CAISEPGLAGELFF.

The chain links TRBV27 to TRBJ2-1; the match to TRBD2 covers 14 bases. CDR3 length: 14 amino acids. J lost 8 bases, V lost 5 bases, and 2 bases had no gene match. CDR1 and CDR2 (germline): MNHEY, SMNVEV (reference sequence). In DNA, the CDR3 is TGTGCCAGCAGTGGACTAGCGGGAGGTTATGAGCAGTTCTTC. Translating gives CASSGLAGGYEQFF.

The rearrangement joins TRBV30 to TRBJ1-4, with D possibly matching TRBD1 (5 bases). CDR3 length equals 14 residues. Germline V gene sequence: CDR1 GTSNPN, CDR2 SVGIG (reference sequence). With 5 bases removed from V and 4 bases from J, the gap between germline ends came to 14 bases. The CDR3 sequence: CAWSSTAFNEKLFF. The DNA of the CDR3 is TGTGCCTGGTCTTCGACAGCCTTTAATGAAAAACTGTTTTTT.